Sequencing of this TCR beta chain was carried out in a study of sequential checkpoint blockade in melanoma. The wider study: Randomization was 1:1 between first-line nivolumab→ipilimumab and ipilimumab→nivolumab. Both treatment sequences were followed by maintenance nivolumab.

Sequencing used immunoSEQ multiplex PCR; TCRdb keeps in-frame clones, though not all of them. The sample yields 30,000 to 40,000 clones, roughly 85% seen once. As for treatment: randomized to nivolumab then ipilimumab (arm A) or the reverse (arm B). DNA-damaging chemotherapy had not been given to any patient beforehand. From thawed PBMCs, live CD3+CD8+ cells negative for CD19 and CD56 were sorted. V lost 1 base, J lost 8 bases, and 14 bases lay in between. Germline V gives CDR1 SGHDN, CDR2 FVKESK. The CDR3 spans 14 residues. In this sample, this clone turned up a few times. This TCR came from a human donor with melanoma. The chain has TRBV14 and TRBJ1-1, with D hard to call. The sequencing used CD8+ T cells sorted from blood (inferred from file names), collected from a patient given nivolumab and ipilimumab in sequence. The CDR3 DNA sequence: TGTGCCAGCAGCCAAGTTGCCCAGGTGACCGAAGCTTTCTTT. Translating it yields CASSQVAQVTEAFF.